This T cell receptor beta chain originates from a study of vaccination and CD4 T cells after COVID-19. Note on this clonotype: Its antigen is unknown.

In germline, CDR1 is MGHRA, CDR2 YSYEKL. This CDR3 region has 19 residues. The trim removed 2 bases at V and 4 bases at J, leaving 18 bases unmatched. Treatment meaning: roughly nine-day PBMC culture with coronavirus spike peptide pools or control peptides (ViraFEST assay). With the Oncomine TCR Beta short-read assay, DNA from cultured CD4+ T cells was sequenced. TCRdb re-analysed the PCR reads in MiXCR, keeping a single row per CDR3 protein. The table lists fewer than 15,000 distinct CDR3 sequences, roughly 61% of them singletons, with about 12% in the top ten. The V gene is TRBV4-1, the J gene TRBJ1-1; 8 bases are a match to TRBD1. The clonotype comes from a human donor who had recovered from COVID-19. Sequencing used CD4+ T cells from blood, cultured in vitro. The CDR3 DNA follows: TGCGCCAGCAGCCAACAAAAGGGGGATGACAGGGGACTACGCACTGAAGCTTTCTTT. Translated: CASSQQKGDDRGLRTEAFF.